Reported below is one T cell receptor beta chain. Its antigen is unidentified. Time point: week 23, last vaccination. What each vaccine dose contained was 300 ug of mutant IDH1 20-mer peptide, accompanied by topical imiquimod. V lost 5 bases and J 3 bases, leaving 23 bases between the germline ends. The CDR3 loop spans 18 amino acids. CDR1 and CDR2 (germline): MGHDK, SYGVNS. This sample is part of a study of a mutant IDH1 vaccine in newly diagnosed glioma. Study-wide context: With temozolomide cycles, or 4-6 weeks after radiotherapy alone, vaccination was started. Sex among treated patients split roughly 62% male, around 38% female; mean age was approximately 41 years. Antecedent treatment encompassed radiotherapy, temozolomide, or their combination; the majority received both.

Data came from immunoSEQ multiplex PCR; TCRdb stores just in-frame clones and leaves some out. Of roughly 38,000 clones listed, about three quarters are singletons. Sequenced here: PBMCs, sampled from a glioma patient whose treatment included an IDH1 peptide vaccine. J is TRBJ2-1 and V is TRBV25-1, with D possibly TRBD2 on 6 matching bases. The receptor comes from a man aged 50 or older with glioma. The CDR3 coding sequence is TGTGCCAGCAGTCCATCAGGGTCTAGCGATTCAATCTACAATGAGCAGTTCTTC. Protein product: CASSPSGSSDSIYNEQFF. Full variable domain (remainder filled in from reference TRBV25-1 and TRBJ2-1): EADIYQTPRYLVIGTGKKITLECSQTMGHDKMYWYQQDPGMELHLIHYSYGVNSTEKGDLSSESTVSRIRTEHFPLTLESARPSHTSQYLCASSPSGSSDSIYNEQFFGPGTRLTVL.